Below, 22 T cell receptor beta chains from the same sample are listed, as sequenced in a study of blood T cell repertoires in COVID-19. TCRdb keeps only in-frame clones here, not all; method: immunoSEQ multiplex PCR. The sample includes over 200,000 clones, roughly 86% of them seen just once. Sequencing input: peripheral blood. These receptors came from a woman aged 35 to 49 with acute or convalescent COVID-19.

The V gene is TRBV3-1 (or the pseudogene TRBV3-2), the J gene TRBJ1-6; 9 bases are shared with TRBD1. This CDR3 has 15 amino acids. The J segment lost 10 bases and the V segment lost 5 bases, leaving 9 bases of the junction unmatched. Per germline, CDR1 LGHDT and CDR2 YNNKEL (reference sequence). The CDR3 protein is CASSRPGQGLSPLHF. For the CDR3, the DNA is TGTGCCAGCAGCAGACCGGGACAGGGCTTATCACCCCTCCACTTT.

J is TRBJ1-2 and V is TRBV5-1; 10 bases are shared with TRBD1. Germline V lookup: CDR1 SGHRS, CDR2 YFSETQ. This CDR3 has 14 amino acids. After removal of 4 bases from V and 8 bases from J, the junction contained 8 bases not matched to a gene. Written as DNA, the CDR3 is TGCGCCAGCAGCGAGGGACAGGGGACGGCCGGCTACACCTTC. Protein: CASSEGQGTAGYTF.

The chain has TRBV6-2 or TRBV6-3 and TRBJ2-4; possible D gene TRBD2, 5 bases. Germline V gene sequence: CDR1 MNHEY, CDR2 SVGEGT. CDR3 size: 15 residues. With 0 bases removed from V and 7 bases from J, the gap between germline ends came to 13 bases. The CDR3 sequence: CASSYSKPGFNIQYF. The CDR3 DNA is TGTGCCAGCAGTTACTCGAAGCCGGGGTTTAACATTCAGTACTTC.

CDR3 coding DNA: TGTGCCAGCAGCCAAGATCCATGGGGCGGTACAGATACGCAGTATTTT. It specifies CASSQDPWGGTDTQYF. The V and J genes are TRBV3-1 (or the pseudogene TRBV3-2) and TRBJ2-3; D perhaps matches TRBD1 (5 bases). The germline V gene encodes CDR1 LGHDT and CDR2 YNNKEL (reference sequence). The CDR3 length is 16 residues. V was cut by 0 bases and J by 3 bases, with 13 bases left in between.

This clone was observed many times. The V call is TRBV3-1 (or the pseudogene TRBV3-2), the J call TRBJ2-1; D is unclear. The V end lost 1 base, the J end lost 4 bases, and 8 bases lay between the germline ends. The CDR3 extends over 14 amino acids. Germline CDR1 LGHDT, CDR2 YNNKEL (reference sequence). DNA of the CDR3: TGTGCCAGCAGCCAAGCGACATTTTACAATGAGCAGTTCTTC. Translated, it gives CASSQATFYNEQFF.

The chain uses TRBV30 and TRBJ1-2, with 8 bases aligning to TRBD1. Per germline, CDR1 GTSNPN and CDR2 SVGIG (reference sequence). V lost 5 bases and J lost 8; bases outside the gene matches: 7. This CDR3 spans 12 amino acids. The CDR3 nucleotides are TGTGCCTGGGTCGACAGGGGTGGAGGCTACACCTTC. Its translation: CAWVDRGGGYTF. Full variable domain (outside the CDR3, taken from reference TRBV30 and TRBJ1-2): SQTIHQWPATLVQPVGSPLSLECTVEGTSNPNLYWYRQAAGRGLQLLFYSVGIGQISSEVPQNLSASRPQDRQFILSSKKLLLSDSGFYLCAWVDRGGGYTFGSGTRLTVV.

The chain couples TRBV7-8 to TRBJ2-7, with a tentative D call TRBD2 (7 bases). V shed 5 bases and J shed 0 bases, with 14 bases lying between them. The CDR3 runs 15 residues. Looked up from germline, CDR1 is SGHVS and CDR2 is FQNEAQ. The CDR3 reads CASSPTRGASYEQYF. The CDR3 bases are TGTGCCAGCAGCCCTACTCGGGGGGCCTCCTACGAGCAGTACTTC.

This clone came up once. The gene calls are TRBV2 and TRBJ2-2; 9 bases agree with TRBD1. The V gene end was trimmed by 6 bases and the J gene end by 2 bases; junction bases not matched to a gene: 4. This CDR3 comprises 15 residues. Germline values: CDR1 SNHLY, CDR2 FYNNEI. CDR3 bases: TGTGCCAGCAGCCGGGGACAGGGTAACACCGGGGAGCTGTTTTTT. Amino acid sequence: CASSRGQGNTGELFF.

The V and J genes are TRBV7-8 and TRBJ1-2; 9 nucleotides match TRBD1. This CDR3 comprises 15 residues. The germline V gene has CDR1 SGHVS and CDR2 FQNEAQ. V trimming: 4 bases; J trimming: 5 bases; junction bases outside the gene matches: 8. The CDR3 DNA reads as TGTGCCAGCAGCTACCCGGGACAGGGTAGTTATGGCTACACCTTC. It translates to CASSYPGQGSYGYTF.

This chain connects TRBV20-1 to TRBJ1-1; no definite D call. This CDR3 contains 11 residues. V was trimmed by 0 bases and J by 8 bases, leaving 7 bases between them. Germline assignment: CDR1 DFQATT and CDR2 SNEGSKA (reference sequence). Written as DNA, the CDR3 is TGCAGTGCTAGAGACGAGGGAGAAGCTTTCTTT. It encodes CSARDEGEAFF.

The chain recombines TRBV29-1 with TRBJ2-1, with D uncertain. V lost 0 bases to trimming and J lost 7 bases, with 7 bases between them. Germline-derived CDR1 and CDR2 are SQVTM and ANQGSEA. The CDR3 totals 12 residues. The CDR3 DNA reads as TGCAGCGTTGAAGATATCAGAAATGAGCAGTTCTTC. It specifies CSVEDIRNEQFF.

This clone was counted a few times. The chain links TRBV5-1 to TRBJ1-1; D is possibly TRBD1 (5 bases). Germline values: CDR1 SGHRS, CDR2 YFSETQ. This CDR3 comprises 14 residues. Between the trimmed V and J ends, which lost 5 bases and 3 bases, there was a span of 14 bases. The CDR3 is CASRNPGDHTEAFF. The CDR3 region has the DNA TGCGCCAGCAGAAACCCGGGGGACCACACTGAAGCTTTCTTT.

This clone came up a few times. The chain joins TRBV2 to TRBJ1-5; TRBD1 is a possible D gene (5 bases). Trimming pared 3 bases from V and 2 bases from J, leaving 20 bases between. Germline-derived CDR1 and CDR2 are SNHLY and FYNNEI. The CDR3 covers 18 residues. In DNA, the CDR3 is TGTGCCAGCAGTGACCCGGACGAGCCCAGGGTCGGCAATCAGCCCCAGCATTTT. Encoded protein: CASSDPDEPRVGNQPQHF. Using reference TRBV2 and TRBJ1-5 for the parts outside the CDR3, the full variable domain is EPEVTQTPSHQVTQMGQEVILRCVPISNHLYFYWYRQILGQKVEFLVSFYNNEISEKSEIFDDQFSVERPDGSNFTLKIRSTKLEDSAMYFCASSDPDEPRVGNQPQHFGDGTRLSIL.

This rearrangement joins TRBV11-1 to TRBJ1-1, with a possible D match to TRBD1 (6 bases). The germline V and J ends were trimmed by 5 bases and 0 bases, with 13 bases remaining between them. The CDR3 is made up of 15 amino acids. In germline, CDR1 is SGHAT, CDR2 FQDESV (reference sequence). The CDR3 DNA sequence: TGTGCCAGCAGCCCCCAGACAGGAATGAACACTGAAGCTTTCTTT. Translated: CASSPQTGMNTEAFF.

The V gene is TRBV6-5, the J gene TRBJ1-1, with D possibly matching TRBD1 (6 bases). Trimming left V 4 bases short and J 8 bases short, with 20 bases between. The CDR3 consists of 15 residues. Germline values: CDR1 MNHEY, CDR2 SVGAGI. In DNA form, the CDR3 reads TGTGCCAGCAGTTGGGACGGGCTAGGGGGGGAAGAAGCTTTCTTT. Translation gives CASSWDGLGGEEAFF.

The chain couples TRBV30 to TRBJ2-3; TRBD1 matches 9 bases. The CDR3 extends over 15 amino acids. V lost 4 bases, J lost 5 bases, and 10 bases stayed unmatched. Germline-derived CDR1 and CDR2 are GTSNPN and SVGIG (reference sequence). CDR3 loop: CAWTHRGPSGDTQYF. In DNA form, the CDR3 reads TGTGCCTGGACTCACAGGGGGCCATCGGGAGATACGCAGTATTTT.

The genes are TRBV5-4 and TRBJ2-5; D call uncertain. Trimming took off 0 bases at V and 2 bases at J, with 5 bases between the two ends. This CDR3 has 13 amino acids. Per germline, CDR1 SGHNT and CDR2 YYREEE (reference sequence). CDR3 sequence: CASSLVSQETQYF. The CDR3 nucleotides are TGTGCCAGCAGCTTGGTCTCTCAAGAGACCCAGTACTTC.

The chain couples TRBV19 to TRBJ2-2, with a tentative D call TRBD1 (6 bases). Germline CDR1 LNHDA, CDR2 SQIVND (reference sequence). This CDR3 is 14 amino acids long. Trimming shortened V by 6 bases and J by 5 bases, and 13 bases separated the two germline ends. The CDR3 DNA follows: TGTGCCAGTAGGGGGGCGTTGGAGACCGGGGAGCTGTTTTTT. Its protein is CASRGALETGELFF.

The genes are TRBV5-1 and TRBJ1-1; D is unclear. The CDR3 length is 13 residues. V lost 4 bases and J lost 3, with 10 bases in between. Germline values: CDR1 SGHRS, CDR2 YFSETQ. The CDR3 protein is CASSPGRYTEAFF. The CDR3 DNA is TGCGCCAGCAGCCCAGGAAGATACACTGAAGCTTTCTTT.

DNA of the CDR3: TGCGCCAGCAGCCTGTTAGAAGGGGGTTTCACAGATACGCAGTATTTT. Its translation is CASSLLEGGFTDTQYF. The genes are TRBV5-1 and TRBJ2-3, with D tentatively TRBD1 (6 bases). The CDR3 sequence is 16 residues long. Per germline, CDR1 SGHRS and CDR2 YFSETQ. V lost 4 bases, J lost 2 bases, and 17 bases lay in between.

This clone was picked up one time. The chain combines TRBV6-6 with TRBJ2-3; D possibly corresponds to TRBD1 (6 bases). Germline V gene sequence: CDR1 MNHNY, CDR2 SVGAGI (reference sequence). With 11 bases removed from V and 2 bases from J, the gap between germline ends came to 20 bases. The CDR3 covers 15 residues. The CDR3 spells CASGFTTGNTDTQYF. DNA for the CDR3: TGTGCCTCAGGATTTACCACAGGGAACACAGATACGCAGTATTTT.

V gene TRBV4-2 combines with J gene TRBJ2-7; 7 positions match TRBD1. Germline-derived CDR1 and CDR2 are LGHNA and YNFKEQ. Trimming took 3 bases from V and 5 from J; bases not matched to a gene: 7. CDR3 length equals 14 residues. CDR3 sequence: CASSHSTGSNEQYF. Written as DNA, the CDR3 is TGTGCCAGCAGCCACTCGACAGGGTCGAACGAGCAGTACTTC.